This T cell receptor beta chain was profiled in a study of T-cell reconstitution after alpha-beta-depleted transplantation in children. The germline V gene has CDR1 DFQATT and CDR2 SNEGSKA (reference sequence). This CDR3 has 13 residues. The germline V and J ends were trimmed by 5 bases and 2 bases, with 12 bases remaining between them. Broader study findings: The main origin of T-cell counts and diversity one year after transplant was newly produced T cells.

Researchers prepared the TCRbeta library using unique molecular identifiers, the study reports. Each CDR3 protein gets one entry after TCRdb re-called the PCR reads with MiXCR. Of around 100,000 distinct CDR3 sequences listed, approximately 8% are singletons. A word on this clonotype: Its antigen is still unknown.

The sequence was obtained from a boy aged 2-15 years with acute lymphoblastic leukemia, due to receive a stem cell transplant. The chain is built from TRBV20-1 and TRBJ2-5; D may be TRBD2 (6 bases). The sample consisted of PBMCs, taken before TCRalphabeta/CD19-depleted stem cell transplant. The CDR3 sequence: CSAPRDLQETQYF. DNA of the CDR3: TGCAGTGCTCCTCGGGACTTGCAAGAGACCCAGTACTTC.